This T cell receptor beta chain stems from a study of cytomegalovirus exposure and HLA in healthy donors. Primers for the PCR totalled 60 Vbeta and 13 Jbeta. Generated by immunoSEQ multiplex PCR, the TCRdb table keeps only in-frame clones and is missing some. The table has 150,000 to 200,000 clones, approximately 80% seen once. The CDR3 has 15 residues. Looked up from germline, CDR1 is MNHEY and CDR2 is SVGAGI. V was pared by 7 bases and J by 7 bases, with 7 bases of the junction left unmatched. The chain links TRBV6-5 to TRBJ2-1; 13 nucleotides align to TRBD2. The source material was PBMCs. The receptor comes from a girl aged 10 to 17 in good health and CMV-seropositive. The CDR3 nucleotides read TGTGCCAGCACCACGACTAGCGGGAGGTGGAATGAGCAGTTCTTC. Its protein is CASTTTSGRWNEQFF.